This is a list of T cell receptor beta chains from one sample in a study of cytotoxic CD8 clonotypes in ibrutinib-treated CLL. The assay was immunoSEQ multiplex PCR, and TCRdb's table has in-frame clones only and misses some. This sample carries roughly 220,000 clones, roughly three quarters of them seen once, and the ten largest clones take approximately 6.3%. The sample consisted of PBMCs, taken after 12 months of ibrutinib treatment. The source is a human donor with chronic lymphocytic leukemia. Each CDR3 is given with its conserved first and last residue. The D gene is left open where the match is weak. The size entry is marked missing in some rows and otherwise reads once, few, many or a size class.

NA	TRBJ1-4	18	TRBV25-1	NA	TGTGCCAGCAGTGAATACCCGGGACGAAATTCAACTAATGAAAAACTGTTTTTT	CASSEYPGRNSTNEKLFF
NA	TRBJ1-1	15	TRBV19	NA	TGTGCCAGTAGTAACTCTGTTGGGCCAACGACTGAAGCTTTCTTT	CASSNSVGPTTEAFF
TRBD1	TRBJ2-7	14	TRBV30	NA	TGTGCCTGGAGTAAAGCGGCAGGGGGTTGGGAGCAGTACTTC	CAWSKAAGGWEQYF
NA	TRBJ2-3	12	TRBV10-2	NA	TGCGCCAGCAGTGAGATAGCAGACAAGCAGTATTTT	CASSEIADKQYF
TRBD2	TRBJ2-3	15	TRBV4-3	NA	TGCGCCAGCAGCCAAGCGGGGGGGTACACAGATACGCAGTATTTT	CASSQAGGYTDTQYF
TRBD2	TRBJ2-1	15	TRBV7-2	NA	TGTGCCAGCAGCTTGGGACTAGCTACCAACAATGAGCAGTTCTTC	CASSLGLATNNEQFF
NA	TRBJ1-2	15	TRBV9	few	TGTGCCAGCAGGCTGGGTGGGACTCCTGGGCTTGGCTACACCTTC	CASRLGGTPGLGYTF
TRBD1	TRBJ2-7	17	TRBV2	NA	TGTGCCAGCAGTGGGACAGGGGTCCGGGAGGTCCCATACGAGCAGTACTTC	CASSGTGVREVPYEQYF
TRBD1	TRBJ2-3	15	TRBV27	many	TGTGCCAGCAGTTCACGACAGGGGGCAGCAGATACGCAGTATTTT	CASSSRQGAADTQYF
TRBD2	TRBJ2-7	15	TRBV29-1	once	TGCAGCGTTGATCATCGGCGGGAGAGGTCCTACGAGCAGTACTTC	CSVDHRRERSYEQYF
TRBD1	TRBJ2-3	15	TRBV28	NA	TGTGCCAGCAGACACCCGGGACAGGGGACAGATACGCAGTATTTT	CASRHPGQGTDTQYF
NA	TRBJ2-5	14	TRBV14	NA	TGTGCCAGCAGCCAAGATCTCGTGCCGGGGACCCAGTACTTC	CASSQDLVPGTQYF
TRBD1	TRBJ2-7	17	TRBV23-1	NA	TGCGCCAGCAGTCAACCCTCATGGACAGGTGGTACCTACGAGCAGTACTTC	CASSQPSWTGGTYEQYF
NA	TRBJ2-7	14	TRBV5-1	NA	TGCGCCAGCAGGGAAGACATTGGGACCTACGAGCAGTACTTC	CASREDIGTYEQYF
NA	TRBJ2-3	14	TRBV9	once	TGTGCCAGCAGCCCCCGCCCCGGTTGGGATACGCAGTATTTT	CASSPRPGWDTQYF
TRBD1	TRBJ2-5	14	TRBV5-1	once	TGCGCCAGCAGTCAGACAAGGGGGCGAGAGACCCAGTACTTC	CASSQTRGRETQYF
TRBD1	TRBJ2-7	15	TRBV14	few	TGTGCCAGCAGCCGATTAGGACAGGGACAGGCCGAGCAGTACTTC	CASSRLGQGQAEQYF
TRBD1	TRBJ2-7	15	TRBV4-2	NA	TGTGCCAGCAGCCAAAAGGGAAGGACAGGGGGCGAGCAGTACTTC	CASSQKGRTGGEQYF
TRBD2	TRBJ2-3	17	TRBV13	NA	TGTGCCAGCAGCTTAGGCCGGGGAGCGGGGGGATCGGAGGCGCAGTATTTT	CASSLGRGAGGSEAQYF
NA	TRBJ1-5	13	TRBV30	NA	TGTGCCTGGAGCCGGGGGGGATTTCAGCCCCAGCATTTT	CAWSRGGFQPQHF
NA	TRBJ1-1	15	TRBV27	NA	TGTGCCAGCAGATTCTCCGGGACGGATAACACTGAAGCTTTCTTT	CASRFSGTDNTEAFF
NA	TRBJ1-5	12	TRBV30	few	TGTGCCTGGAGTGCGGGGACCCAGCCCCAGCATTTT	CAWSAGTQPQHF
NA	TRBJ2-3	10	TRBV6-6	NA	TGTGCCAGCAGAACAGATACGCAGTATTTT	CASRTDTQYF
NA	TRBJ1-2	13	TRBV7-9	NA	TGTGCCAGCAGCCTGAAAAAAAACTATGGCTACACCTTC	CASSLKKNYGYTF
NA	TRBJ2-6	16	TRBV2	NA	TGTGCCAGCAGGAGACAGGGACTCTCTGGGGCCAACGTCCTGACTTTC	CASRRQGLSGANVLTF
TRBD2	TRBJ2-7	15	TRBV28	NA	TGTGCCAGCAGGGGGTTAGCGGGAGGGCCGTACGAGCAGTACTTC	CASRGLAGGPYEQYF
NA	TRBJ1-1	14	TRBV19	NA	TGTGCCAGTAGTCAAACAGGGAGGCGAACTGAAGCTTTCTTT	CASSQTGRRTEAFF
NA	TRBJ1-2	14	TRBV7-8	NA	TGTGCCAGCAGCTTAGCGCTAGGGGCCGGTGGCTACACCTTC	CASSLALGAGGYTF
NA	TRBJ2-7	13	TRBV30	NA	TGTGCCTGGAGACGTGACATTCCCTACGAGCAGTACTTC	CAWRRDIPYEQYF
NA	TRBJ2-1	15	TRBV6-6	NA	TGTGCCAGCAGTCTCGGGGCCCCTGGGTACAATGAGCAGTTCTTC	CASSLGAPGYNEQFF
TRBD2	TRBJ2-7	19	TRBV28	NA	TGTGCCAGCAATTTCCCGGGACTAGCGGGGGACGGAGGGGTTTACGAGCAGTACTTC	CASNFPGLAGDGGVYEQYF
NA	TRBJ2-5	14	TRBV7-9	NA	TGTGCCAGCAGCTTAGCAGGGACTCCGAAGACCCAGTACTTC	CASSLAGTPKTQYF
TRBD2	TRBJ2-1	20	TRBV4-3	NA	TGCGCCAGCAGCCAAGTAGCCGGGACTAGCGGGCCTAATCCCTACAATGAGCAGTTCTTC	CASSQVAGTSGPNPYNEQFF
NA	TRBJ2-7	11	TRBV28	NA	TGTGCCAGCACGGGAGTATTCGAGCAGTACTTC	CASTGVFEQYF
NA	TRBJ2-1	14	TRBV10-1	NA	TGCGCCAGATCCCAGGTGGGGTCCTACAATGAGCAGTTCTTC	CARSQVGSYNEQFF
NA	TRBJ1-2	15	TRBV9	few	TGTGCCAGCAGCGTCTCAGGGAAGGGGGTCTATGGCTACACCTTC	CASSVSGKGVYGYTF
NA	TRBJ2-3	13	TRBV28	NA	TGTGCCAGCAGTTTCCCCAATCCCATTACGCAGTATTTT	CASSFPNPITQYF
NA	TRBJ2-3	15	TRBV30	NA	TGTGCCTGGAGTGTACTAAAACACAGCACAGATACGCAGTATTTT	CAWSVLKHSTDTQYF
TRBD2	TRBJ2-7	14	TRBV7-8	NA	TGTGCCAGTCTTACCGCAAGTCGGGGGGGTGAGCAGTACTTC	CASLTASRGGEQYF
TRBD1	TRBJ1-1	15	TRBV18	NA	TGTGCCAGCTCACCCAATACAGGGGCCAACACTGAAGCTTTCTTT	CASSPNTGANTEAFF
TRBD1	TRBJ1-5	17	TRBV4-3	NA	TGCGCCAGCAGCCAAGATCTGACAGGGGGCTCGGATCAGCCCCAGCATTTT	CASSQDLTGGSDQPQHF
NA	TRBJ1-5	14	TRBV6-5	NA	TGTGCCAGCAGTTACAGGGGGGGTAATCAGCCCCAGCATTTT	CASSYRGGNQPQHF
NA	TRBJ1-1	15	TRBV7-3	NA	TGTGCCAGCAGCTTAACTAGGTCTTTGGGCACTGAAGCTTTCTTT	CASSLTRSLGTEAFF
TRBD1	TRBJ1-1	15	TRBV28	few	TGTGCCAGCAGTCCCGGCCAAGGGGGCAGCGCTGAAGCTTTCTTT	CASSPGQGGSAEAFF
TRBD1	TRBJ2-3	14	TRBV29-1	NA	TGCAACAACCCGGGACAGGGGGCTACAGATACGCAGTATTTT	CNNPGQGATDTQYF
NA	TRBJ1-6	13	TRBV2	NA	TGTGCCAGCCAGTCACAGCCTAATTCACCCCTCCACTTT	CASQSQPNSPLHF
NA	TRBJ1-2	12	TRBV6-7	few	TGTGCCAGCAGCAGGGAGGAGGATGGCTACACCTTC	CASSREEDGYTF
NA	TRBJ2-3	15	TRBV29-1	once	TGCAGCGTTGACAGTGACTTATCTAGCACAGATACGCAGTATTTT	CSVDSDLSSTDTQYF
NA	TRBJ2-1	13	TRBV15	NA	TGTGCCACCAGCAGAGATTTTTCGAATGAGCAGTTCTTC	CATSRDFSNEQFF